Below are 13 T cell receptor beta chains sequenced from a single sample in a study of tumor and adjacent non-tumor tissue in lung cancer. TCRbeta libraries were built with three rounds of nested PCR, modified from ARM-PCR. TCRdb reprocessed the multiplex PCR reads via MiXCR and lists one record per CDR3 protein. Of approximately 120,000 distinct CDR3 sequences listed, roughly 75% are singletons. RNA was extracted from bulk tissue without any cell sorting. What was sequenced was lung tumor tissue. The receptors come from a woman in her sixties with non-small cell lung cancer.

The CDR3 bases are TGTGCCAGCTCAACTTTGGTCCAGGGGCCTCTAAACTACGAGCAGTACTTC. It specifies CASSTLVQGPLNYEQYF. This chain links TRBV28 with TRBJ2-7, with D maybe TRBD1 (6 bases). This CDR3 is 17 amino acids long. The V end was cut by 8 bases, the J end by 3 bases, with 26 bases between. From germline, CDR1 is MDHEN and CDR2 SYDVKM.

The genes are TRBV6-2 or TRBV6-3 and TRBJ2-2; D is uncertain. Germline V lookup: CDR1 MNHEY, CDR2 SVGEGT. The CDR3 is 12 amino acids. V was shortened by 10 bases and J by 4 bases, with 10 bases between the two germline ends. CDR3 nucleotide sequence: TGTGCCAACATCAAACCCACCGGGGAGCTGTTTTTT. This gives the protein CANIKPTGELFF.

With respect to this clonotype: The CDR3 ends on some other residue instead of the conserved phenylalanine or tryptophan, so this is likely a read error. The CDR3 DNA reads as TGTGCCAACAGTTTAGGAAATGAGCAGTTCATC. Encoded protein: CANSLGNEQFI. The gene calls are TRBV12-3 or TRBV12-4 and TRBJ2-1, with D unresolved. The CDR3 covers 11 residues.

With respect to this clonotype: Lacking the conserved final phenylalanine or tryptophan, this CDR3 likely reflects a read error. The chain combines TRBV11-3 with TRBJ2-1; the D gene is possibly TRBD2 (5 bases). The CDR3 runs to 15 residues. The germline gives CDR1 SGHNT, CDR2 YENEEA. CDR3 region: CAGSPRGPGYNEQFS. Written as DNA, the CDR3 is TGTGCCGGCAGCCCCAGAGGGCCGGGCTACAATGAGCAGTTCTCC.

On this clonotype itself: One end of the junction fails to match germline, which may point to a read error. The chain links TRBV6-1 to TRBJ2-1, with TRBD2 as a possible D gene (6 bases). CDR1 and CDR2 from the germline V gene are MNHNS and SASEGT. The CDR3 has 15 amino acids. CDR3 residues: CASNLVGGSYNEQLF. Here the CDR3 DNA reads TGTGCCAGCAATTTAGTCGGAGGGAGTTACAACGAGCAGTTATTC.

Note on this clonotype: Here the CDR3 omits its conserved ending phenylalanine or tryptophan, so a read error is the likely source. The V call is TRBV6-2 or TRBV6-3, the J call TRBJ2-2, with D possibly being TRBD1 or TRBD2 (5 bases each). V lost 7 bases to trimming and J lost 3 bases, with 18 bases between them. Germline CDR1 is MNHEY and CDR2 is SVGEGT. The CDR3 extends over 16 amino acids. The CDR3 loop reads CASKLAGTIYTGELFS. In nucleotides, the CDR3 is TGTGCCAGCAAGTTGGCAGGGACGATTTACACCGGGGAGCTGTTTTCT.

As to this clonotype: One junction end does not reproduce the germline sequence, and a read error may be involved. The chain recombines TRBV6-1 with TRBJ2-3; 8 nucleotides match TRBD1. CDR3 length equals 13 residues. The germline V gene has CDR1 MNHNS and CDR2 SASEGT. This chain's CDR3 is CASNGQGRDTQYF. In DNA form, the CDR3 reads TGTGCCAGCAATGGACAGGGCCGAGATACCCAGTATTTT.

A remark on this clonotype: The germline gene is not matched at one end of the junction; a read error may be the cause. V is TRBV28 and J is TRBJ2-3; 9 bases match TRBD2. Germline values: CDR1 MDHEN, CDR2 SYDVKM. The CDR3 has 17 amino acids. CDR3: CASSNSNLAGARDTQYF. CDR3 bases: TGTGCCAGCAGTAACTCTAACTTAGCGGGGGCAAGGGATACCCAGTATTTT.

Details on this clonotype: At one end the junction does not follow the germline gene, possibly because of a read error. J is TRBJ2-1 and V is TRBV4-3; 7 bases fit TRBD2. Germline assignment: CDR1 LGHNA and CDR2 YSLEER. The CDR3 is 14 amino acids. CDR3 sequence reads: CASSVTSVGYEQFF. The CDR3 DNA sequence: TGCGCCAGCAGCGTAACTAGCGTAGGTTATGAGCAATTCTTC.

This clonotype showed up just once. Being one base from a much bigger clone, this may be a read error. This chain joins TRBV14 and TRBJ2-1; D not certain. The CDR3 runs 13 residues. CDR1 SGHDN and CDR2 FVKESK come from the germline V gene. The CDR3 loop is CTSSHLVINEQFF. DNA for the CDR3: TGTACCAGCAGCCACTTGGTTATCAATGAGCAGTTCTTC.

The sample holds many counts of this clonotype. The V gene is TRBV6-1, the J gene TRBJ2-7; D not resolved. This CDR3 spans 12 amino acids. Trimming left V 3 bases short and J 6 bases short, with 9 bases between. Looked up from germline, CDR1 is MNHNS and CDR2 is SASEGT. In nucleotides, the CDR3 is TGTGCCAGCAGTGATGATTTATCCGAGCAGTACTTC. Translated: CASSDDLSEQYF.

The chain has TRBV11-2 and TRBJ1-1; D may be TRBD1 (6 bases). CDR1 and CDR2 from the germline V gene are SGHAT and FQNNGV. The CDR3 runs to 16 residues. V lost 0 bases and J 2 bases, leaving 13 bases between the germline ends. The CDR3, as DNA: TGTGCCAGCAGCTTAGAATTACAGGGAGTCAACACTGAAGCTTTCTTT. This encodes CASSLELQGVNTEAFF.

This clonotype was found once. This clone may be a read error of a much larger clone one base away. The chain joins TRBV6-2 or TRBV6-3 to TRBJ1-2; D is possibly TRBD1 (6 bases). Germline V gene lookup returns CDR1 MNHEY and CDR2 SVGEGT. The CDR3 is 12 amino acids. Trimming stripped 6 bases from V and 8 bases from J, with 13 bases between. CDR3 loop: CASRPVQGGYTF. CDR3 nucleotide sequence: TGTGCCAGCAGACCGGTACAGGGCGGCTACACCTTC.